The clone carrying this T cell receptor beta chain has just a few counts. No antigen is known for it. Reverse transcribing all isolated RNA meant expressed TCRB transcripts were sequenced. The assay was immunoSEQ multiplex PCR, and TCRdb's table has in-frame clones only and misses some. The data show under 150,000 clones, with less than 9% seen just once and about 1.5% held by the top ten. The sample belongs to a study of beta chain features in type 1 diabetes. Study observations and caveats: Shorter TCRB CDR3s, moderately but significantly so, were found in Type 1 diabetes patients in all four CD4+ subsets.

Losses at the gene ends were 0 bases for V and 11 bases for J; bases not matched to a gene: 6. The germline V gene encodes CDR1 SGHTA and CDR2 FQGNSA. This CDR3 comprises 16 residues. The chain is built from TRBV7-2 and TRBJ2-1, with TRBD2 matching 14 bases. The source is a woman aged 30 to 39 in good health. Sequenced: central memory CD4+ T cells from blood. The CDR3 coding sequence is TGTGCCAGCAGCTTAGCCGGGACTAGCGGGAGAGGAAAGCAGTTCTTC. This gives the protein CASSLAGTSGRGKQFF.